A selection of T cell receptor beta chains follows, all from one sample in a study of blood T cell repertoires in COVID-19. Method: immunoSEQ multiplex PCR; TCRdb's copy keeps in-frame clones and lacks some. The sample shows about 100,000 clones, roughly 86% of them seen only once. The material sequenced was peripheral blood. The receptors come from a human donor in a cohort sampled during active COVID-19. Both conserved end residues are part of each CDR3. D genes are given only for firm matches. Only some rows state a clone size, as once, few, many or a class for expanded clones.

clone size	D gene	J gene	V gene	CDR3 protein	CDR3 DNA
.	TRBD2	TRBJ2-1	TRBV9	CASSEGLDYNEQFF	TGTGCCAGCAGCGAAGGACTAGACTACAATGAGCAGTTCTTC
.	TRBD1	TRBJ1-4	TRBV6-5	CASRRRQGLYEKLFF	TGTGCCAGCAGACGACGACAGGGGCTCTATGAAAAACTGTTTTTT
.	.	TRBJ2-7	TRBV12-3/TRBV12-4	CASTRGTLNEQYF	TGTGCCAGTACAAGGGGGACCCTCAACGAGCAGTACTTC
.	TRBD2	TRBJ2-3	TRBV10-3	CAISDMTSGRSNTQYF	TGTGCCATCAGTGATATGACTAGCGGGAGATCCAATACGCAGTATTTT
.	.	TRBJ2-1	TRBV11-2	CASSLSGGLSYNEQFF	TGTGCCAGCAGCTTAAGTGGGGGCCTCTCCTACAATGAGCAGTTCTTC
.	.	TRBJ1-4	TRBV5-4	CASSFSGVTEKLFF	TGTGCCAGCAGCTTTTCAGGGGTCACAGAAAAACTGTTTTTT
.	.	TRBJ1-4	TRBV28	CASSSRGAGKNEKLFF	TGTGCCAGCAGTTCCCGGGGGGCAGGGAAGAATGAAAAACTGTTTTTT
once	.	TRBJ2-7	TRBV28	CASSFRRGPYEQYF	TGTGCCAGCAGTTTCCGACGGGGTCCCTACGAGCAGTACTTC
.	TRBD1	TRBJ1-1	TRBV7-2	CASSLEDRRNTEAFF	TGTGCCAGCAGCTTGGAGGACAGGAGGAACACTGAAGCTTTCTTT
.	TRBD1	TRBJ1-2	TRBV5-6	CASSDSSGTGIYGYTF	TGTGCCAGCAGCGACTCGTCCGGGACAGGGATCTATGGCTACACCTTC
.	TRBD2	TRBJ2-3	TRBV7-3	CASSQQRGRTDTQYF	TGTGCCAGCAGCCAACAGCGGGGGCGCACAGATACGCAGTATTTT
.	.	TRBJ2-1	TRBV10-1	CASSKTREITYNEQFF	TGCGCCAGCAGTAAAACGAGGGAGATCACCTACAATGAGCAGTTCTTC
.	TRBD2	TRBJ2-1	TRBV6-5	CASRSSGLAVYEQFF	TGTGCCAGCAGAAGCTCGGGACTAGCGGTATATGAGCAGTTCTTC
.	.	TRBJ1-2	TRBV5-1	CASSLALGANYGYTF	TGCGCCAGCAGCTTGGCGTTGGGGGCAAACTATGGCTACACCTTC
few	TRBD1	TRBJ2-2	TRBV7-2	CASSSGQGRQRELFF	TGTGCCAGCAGTTCGGGACAGGGTCGGCAACGGGAGCTGTTTTTT
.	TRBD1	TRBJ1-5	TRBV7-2	CASSLVGTDSNQPQHF	TGTGCCAGCAGCTTAGTCGGGACAGATAGCAATCAGCCCCAGCATTTT
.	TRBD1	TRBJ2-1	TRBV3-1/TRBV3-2	CASSPPTGINEQFF	TGTGCCAGCAGCCCACCGACAGGGATCAATGAGCAGTTCTTC
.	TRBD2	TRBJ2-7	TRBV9	CASSVGAGGWNEQYF	TGTGCCAGCAGCGTAGGAGCGGGAGGCTGGAACGAGCAGTACTTC
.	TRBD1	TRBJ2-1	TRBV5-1	CASLSGTGVYNEQFF	TGCGCCAGTCTCTCCGGGACAGGGGTCTACAATGAGCAGTTCTTC
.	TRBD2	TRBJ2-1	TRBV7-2	CASTRTSGSSGEQFF	TGTGCCAGCACCAGGACTAGCGGGAGCAGTGGTGAGCAGTTCTTC
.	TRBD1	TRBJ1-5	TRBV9	CASSPGQGDGQPQHF	TGTGCCAGCAGCCCGGGACAGGGAGATGGTCAGCCCCAGCATTTT
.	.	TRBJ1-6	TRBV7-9	CASSRGSSYNSPLHF	TGTGCCAGCAGTAGGGGATCCTCCTATAATTCACCCCTCCACTTT
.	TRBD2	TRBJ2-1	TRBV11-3	CASSLAWLAGSSYNEQFF	TGTGCCAGCAGCTTAGCTTGGCTAGCGGGGAGCTCCTACAATGAGCAGTTCTTC
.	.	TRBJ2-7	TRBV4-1	CASSQEGGTDSYEQYF	TGCGCCAGCAGCCAAGAGGGCGGGACAGACTCCTACGAGCAGTACTTC
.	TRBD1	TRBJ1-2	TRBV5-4	CASSTPTGLSYGYTF	TGTGCCAGCAGCACGCCGACAGGGCTTTCCTATGGCTACACCTTC
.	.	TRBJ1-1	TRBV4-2	CASGPSRAFF	TGTGCCAGCGGGCCCAGTAGAGCTTTCTTT